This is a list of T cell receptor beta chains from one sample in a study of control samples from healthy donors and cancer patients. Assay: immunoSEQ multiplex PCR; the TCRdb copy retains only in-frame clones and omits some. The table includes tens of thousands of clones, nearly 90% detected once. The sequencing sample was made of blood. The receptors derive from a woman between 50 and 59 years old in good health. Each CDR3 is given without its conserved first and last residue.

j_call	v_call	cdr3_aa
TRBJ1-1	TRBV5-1	ASSLDTGWNTEAF
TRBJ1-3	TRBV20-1	SASLLSSGNTIY
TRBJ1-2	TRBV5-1	ASSSGTLYGYT
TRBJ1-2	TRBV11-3	ASSLGAIYGYT
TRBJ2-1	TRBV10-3	AISGPGQGANEQF
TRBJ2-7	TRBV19	ASSSYLKRGAYEQY
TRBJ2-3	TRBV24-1	ATSDLADTQY
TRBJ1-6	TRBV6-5	ASTGLDVSPLH
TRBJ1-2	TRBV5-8	ASSLGQTVNGYT
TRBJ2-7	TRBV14	ASSQVSYEQY